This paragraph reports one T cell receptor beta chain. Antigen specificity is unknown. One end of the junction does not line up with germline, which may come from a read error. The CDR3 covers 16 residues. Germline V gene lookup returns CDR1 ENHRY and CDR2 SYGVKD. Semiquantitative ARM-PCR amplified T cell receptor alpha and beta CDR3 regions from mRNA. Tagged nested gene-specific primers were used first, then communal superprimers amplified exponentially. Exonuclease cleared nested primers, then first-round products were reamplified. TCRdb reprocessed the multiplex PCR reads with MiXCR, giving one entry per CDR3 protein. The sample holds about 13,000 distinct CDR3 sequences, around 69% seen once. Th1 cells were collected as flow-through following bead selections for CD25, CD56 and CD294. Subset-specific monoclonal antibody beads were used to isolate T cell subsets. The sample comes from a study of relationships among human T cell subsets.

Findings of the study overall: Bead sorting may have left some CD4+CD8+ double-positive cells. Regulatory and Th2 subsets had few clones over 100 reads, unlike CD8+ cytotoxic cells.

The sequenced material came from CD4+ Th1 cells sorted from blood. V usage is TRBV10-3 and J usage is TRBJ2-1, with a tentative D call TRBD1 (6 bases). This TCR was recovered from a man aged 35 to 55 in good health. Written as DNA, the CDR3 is TGTGCCATCAGTGAGTTGGTAAGGACAGACCCGAATGAGCGGTTCTTC. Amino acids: CAISELVRTDPNERFF.